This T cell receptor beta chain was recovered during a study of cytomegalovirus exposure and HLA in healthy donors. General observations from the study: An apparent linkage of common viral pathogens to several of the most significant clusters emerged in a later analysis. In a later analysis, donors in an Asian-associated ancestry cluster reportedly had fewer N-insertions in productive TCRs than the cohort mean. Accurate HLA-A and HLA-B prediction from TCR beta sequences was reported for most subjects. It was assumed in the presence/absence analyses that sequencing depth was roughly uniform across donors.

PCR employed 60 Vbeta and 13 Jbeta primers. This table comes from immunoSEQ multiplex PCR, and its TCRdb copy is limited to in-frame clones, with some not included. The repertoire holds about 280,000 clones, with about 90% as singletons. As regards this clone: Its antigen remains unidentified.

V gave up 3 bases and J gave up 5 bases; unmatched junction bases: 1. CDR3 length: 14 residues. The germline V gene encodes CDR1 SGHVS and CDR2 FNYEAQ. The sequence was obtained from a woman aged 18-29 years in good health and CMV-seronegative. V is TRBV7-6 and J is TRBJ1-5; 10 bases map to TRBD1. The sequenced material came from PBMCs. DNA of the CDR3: TGTGCCAGCAGCTTGGGGACAGGGGATCAGCCCCAGCATTTT. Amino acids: CASSLGTGDQPQHF.